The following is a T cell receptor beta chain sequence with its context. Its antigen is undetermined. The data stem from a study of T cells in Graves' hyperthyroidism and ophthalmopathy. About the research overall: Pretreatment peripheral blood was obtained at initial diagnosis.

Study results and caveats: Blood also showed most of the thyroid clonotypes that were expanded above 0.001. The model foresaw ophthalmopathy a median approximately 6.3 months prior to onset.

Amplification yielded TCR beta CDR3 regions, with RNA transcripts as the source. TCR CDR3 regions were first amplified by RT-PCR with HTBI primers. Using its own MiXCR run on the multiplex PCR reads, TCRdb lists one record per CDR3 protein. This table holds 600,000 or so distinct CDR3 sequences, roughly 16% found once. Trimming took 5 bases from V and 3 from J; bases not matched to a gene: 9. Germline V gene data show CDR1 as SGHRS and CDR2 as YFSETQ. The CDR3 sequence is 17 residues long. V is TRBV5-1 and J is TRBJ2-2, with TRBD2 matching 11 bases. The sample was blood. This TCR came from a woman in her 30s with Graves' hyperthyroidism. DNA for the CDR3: TGCGCCAGCAGACGGACTAGCGGGTTTTCCGACACCGGGGAGCTGTTTTTT. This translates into CASRRTSGFSDTGELFF.